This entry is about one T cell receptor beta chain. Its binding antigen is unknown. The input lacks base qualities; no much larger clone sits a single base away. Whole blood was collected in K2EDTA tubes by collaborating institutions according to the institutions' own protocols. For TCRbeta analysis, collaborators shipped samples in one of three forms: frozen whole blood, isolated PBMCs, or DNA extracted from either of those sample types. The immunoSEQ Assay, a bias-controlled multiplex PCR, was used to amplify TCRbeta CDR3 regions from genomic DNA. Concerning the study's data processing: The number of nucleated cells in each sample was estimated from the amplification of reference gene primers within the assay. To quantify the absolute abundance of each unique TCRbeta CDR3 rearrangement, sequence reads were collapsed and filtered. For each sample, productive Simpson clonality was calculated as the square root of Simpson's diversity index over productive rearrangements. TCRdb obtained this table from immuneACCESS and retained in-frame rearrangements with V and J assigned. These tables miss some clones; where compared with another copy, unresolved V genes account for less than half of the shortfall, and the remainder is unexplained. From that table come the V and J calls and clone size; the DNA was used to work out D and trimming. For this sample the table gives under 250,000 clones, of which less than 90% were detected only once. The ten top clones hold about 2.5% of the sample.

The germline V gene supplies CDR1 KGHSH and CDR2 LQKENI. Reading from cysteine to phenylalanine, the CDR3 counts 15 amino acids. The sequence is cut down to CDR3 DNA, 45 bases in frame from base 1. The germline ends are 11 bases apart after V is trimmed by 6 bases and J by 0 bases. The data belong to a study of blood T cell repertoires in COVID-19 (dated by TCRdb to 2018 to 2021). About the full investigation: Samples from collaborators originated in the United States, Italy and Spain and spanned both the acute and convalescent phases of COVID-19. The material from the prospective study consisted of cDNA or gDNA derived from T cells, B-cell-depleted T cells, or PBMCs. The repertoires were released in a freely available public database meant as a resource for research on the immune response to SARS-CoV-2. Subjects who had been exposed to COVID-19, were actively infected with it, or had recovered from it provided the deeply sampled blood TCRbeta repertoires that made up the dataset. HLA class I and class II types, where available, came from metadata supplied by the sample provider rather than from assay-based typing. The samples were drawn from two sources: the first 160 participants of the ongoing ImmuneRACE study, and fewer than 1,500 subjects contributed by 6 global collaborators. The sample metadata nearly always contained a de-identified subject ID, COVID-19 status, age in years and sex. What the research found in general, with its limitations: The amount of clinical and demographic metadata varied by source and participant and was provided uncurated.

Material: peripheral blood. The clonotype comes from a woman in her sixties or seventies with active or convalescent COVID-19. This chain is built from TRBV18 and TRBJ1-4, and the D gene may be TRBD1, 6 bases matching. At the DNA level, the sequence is TGTGCCAGCTCCCTCCGGGACACAACTAATGAAAAACTGTTTTTT. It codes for CASSLRDTTNEKLFF.